The 16 T cell receptor beta chains given below trace back to one sample, sequenced in a study of T cell responses to AZD1222 COVID-19 vaccine listed by TCRdb under 2021. According to the study, the label for this sample's time point signals: baseline before first vaccination. Libraries were prepared through the immunoSEQ multiplex PCR assay. TCRdb limited this immuneACCESS table to in-frame rearrangements with V and J called. A share of clones is missing; checked studies link under half to unresolved V genes, and the rest is unexplained. The sample table holds over 120,000 clones, of which 90% to 95% were seen once. The ten largest clones add up to 1.5% to 2% of the sample. The sample consisted of peripheral blood, taken on day 0 of AZD1222 vaccination. All receptors come from an adult in good health.

In this sample, this clone turned up once. The chain couples TRBV25-1 to TRBJ1-2; the D is unclear. The germline CDR1 and CDR2 sequences are MGHDK and SYGVNS. V lost 0 bases to trimming and J lost 4 bases, with 15 bases between them. The CDR3 sequence is 16 residues long. The CDR3 DNA follows: TGTGCCAGCAGTGAATATATCCAGGCCGGAGGCTATGGCTACACCTTC. The encoded protein is CASSEYIQAGGYGYTF.

The genes are TRBV24-1 and TRBJ1-2; D call uncertain. V lost 3 bases and J 6 bases, leaving 7 bases between the germline ends. The CDR3 length is 12 residues. CDR1 and CDR2 from the germline V gene are KGHDR and SFDVKD. CDR3 sequence: CATSDELNGYTF. The CDR3 nucleotides are TGTGCCACCAGTGATGAGCTAAATGGCTACACCTTC.

This chain uses TRBV7-9 with TRBJ2-1; possibly TRBD2 for D (5 bases). The CDR3 consists of 15 residues. The V gene lost 3 bases and the J gene lost 7 bases, with 16 bases spanning the gap. Germline lookup yields CDR1 SEHNR and CDR2 FQNEAQ (reference sequence). The CDR3 protein is CASSLDAGMRNEQFF. Here the CDR3 DNA reads TGTGCCAGCAGCTTGGACGCCGGGATGCGGAATGAGCAGTTCTTC. Full variable domain (missing parts from reference TRBV7-9 and TRBJ2-1): DTGVSQNPRHKITKRGQNVTFRCDPISEHNRLYWYRQTLGQGPEFLTYFQNEAQLEKSRLLSDRFSAERPKGSFSTLEIQRTEQGDSAMYLCASSLDAGMRNEQFFGPGTRLTVL.

V gene TRBV7-2 combines with J gene TRBJ1-6, with 8 bases matching TRBD1. Germline CDR1 SGHTA, CDR2 FQGNSA. The V gene end was trimmed by 4 bases and the J gene end by 10 bases; junction bases not matched to a gene: 12. This CDR3 region has 16 residues. This CDR3 is CASSSMTGVVGSPLHF. DNA of the CDR3: TGTGCCAGCAGCTCGATGACAGGGGTTGTGGGGTCACCCCTCCACTTT.

V and J are TRBV18 and TRBJ1-1; 8 nucleotides align to TRBD1. This CDR3 is 15 amino acids long. J was trimmed by 6 bases and V by 3 bases; bases with no gene match: 9. CDR1 is KGHSH and CDR2 is LQKENI in the germline V gene. CDR3 bases: TGTGCCAGCTCACCGTGGCGCCAGGGGGCATCTGAAGCTTTCTTT. Translated, it gives CASSPWRQGASEAFF.

The genes are TRBV19 and TRBJ1-6, with D unresolved. There are 14 residues in the CDR3. Germline assignment: CDR1 LNHDA and CDR2 SQIVND (reference sequence). The V end lost 3 bases, the J end lost 7 bases, and 10 bases lay between the germline ends. The CDR3 sequence: CASSMNAANSPLHF. The CDR3, as DNA: TGTGCCAGTAGTATGAACGCAGCAAATTCACCCCTCCACTTT.

This rearrangement joins TRBV2 to TRBJ1-4; 10 bases align to TRBD1. Germline assignment: CDR1 SNHLY and CDR2 FYNNEI. V lost 6 bases and J lost 5; bases outside the gene matches: 6. The CDR3 has 15 amino acids. This CDR3 reads CASSQDRGRNEKLFF. CDR3 nucleotides: TGTGCCAGCAGCCAAGACAGGGGGCGAAATGAAAAACTGTTTTTT.

V and J are TRBV11-3 and TRBJ2-2; no reliable D call. The germline gives CDR1 SGHNT, CDR2 YENEEA. Trimming stripped 2 bases from V and 7 bases from J, with 8 bases between. The CDR3 is 13 amino acids. CDR3 in DNA: TGTGCCAGCAGCTTATATCGTGGCGGGGAGCTGTTTTTT. It translates to CASSLYRGGELFF.

The chain couples TRBV6-2 or TRBV6-3 to TRBJ2-3; TRBD2 aligns across 8 bases. Trimming removed 4 bases from V and 0 bases from J; junction bases left unmatched: 6. The germline V gene has CDR1 MNHEY and CDR2 SVGEGT. CDR3 length: 16 amino acids. The CDR3 coding sequence is TGTGCCAGCAGTTTCTCGACTAGCGCCAGCACAGATACGCAGTATTTT. Amino acid sequence: CASSFSTSASTDTQYF.

In DNA form, the CDR3 reads TGTGCCACCAGTGACTTGCGCGCGTACAATGAGCAGTTCTTC. It translates to CATSDLRAYNEQFF. The rearrangement uses TRBV24-1 and TRBJ2-1; D unclear. Per germline, CDR1 KGHDR and CDR2 SFDVKD. The CDR3 is 14 residues long. Trimming cost V 4 bases and J 4 bases, with 10 bases left between them.

This clone was recorded a few times. The V and J genes are TRBV18 and TRBJ1-1, with D unresolved. The CDR3 covers 14 residues. Germline V gene data show CDR1 as KGHSH and CDR2 as LQKENI. V was shortened by 4 bases and J by 2 bases, with 11 bases between the two germline ends. The CDR3, as DNA: TGTGCCAGCTCACGGGTCACGGGAAACACTGAAGCTTTCTTT. The encoded protein is CASSRVTGNTEAFF.

The J gene is TRBJ2-7, the V gene TRBV7-2; 11 bases fit TRBD2. Germline-derived CDR1 and CDR2 are SGHTA and FQGNSA. J lost 5 bases, V lost 4 bases, and 1 base had no gene match. The CDR3 length is 13 residues. The CDR3, as DNA: TGTGCCAGCAGCTCTAGCGGGGGGAACGAGCAGTACTTC. This codes for CASSSSGGNEQYF.

The rearrangement joins TRBV9 to TRBJ2-1; D is undetermined. This CDR3 region has 15 residues. Germline lookup yields CDR1 SGDLS and CDR2 YYNGEE. V gave up 0 bases and J gave up 6 bases, with 13 bases separating them. The CDR3 nucleotides read TGTGCCAGCAGCGTAGGCCCGAGAAGAACCAATGAGCAGTTCTTC. Its translation: CASSVGPRRTNEQFF.

J is TRBJ2-6 and V is TRBV19; D is undetermined. V gave up 5 bases and J gave up 1 base, with 12 bases separating them. CDR1 is LNHDA and CDR2 is SQIVND in the germline V gene (reference sequence). The CDR3 has 16 residues. In DNA form, the CDR3 reads TGTGCCAGTAGTTCCATGACTGCTTCTGGGGCCAACGTCCTGACTTTC. Translation: CASSSMTASGANVLTF. The entire variable domain, with the rest obtained from reference TRBV19 and TRBJ2-6, is as follows: DGGITQSPKYLFRKEGQNVTLSCEQNLNHDAMYWYRQDPGQGLRLIYYSQIVNDFQKGDIAEGYSVSREKKESFPLTVTSAQKNPTAFYLCASSSMTASGANVLTFGAGSRLTVL.

The chain links TRBV7-6 to TRBJ1-6; 7 bases match TRBD1. From germline, CDR1 is SGHVS and CDR2 FNYEAQ. The V gene end was trimmed by 1 base and the J gene end by 0 bases; junction bases not matched to a gene: 6. The CDR3 contains 18 residues. The CDR3 sequence: CASSLGTGSNSYNSPLHF. The CDR3 nucleotides read TGTGCCAGCAGCTTAGGGACAGGATCTAACTCCTATAATTCACCCCTCCACTTT.

This sequence joins TRBV6-2 or TRBV6-3 and TRBJ2-7, with D uncertain. V dropped 2 bases and J dropped 2 bases, with 13 bases sitting between them. The CDR3 has 15 residues. Germline V lookup: CDR1 MNHEY, CDR2 SVGEGT. The CDR3 region is CASSYNLASTYEQYF. CDR3 nucleotides: TGTGCCAGCAGTTACAATTTGGCCAGTACCTACGAGCAGTACTTC.